Each of the 4 T cell receptor beta chains below was sequenced from the same sample in a study of cytomegalovirus exposure and HLA in healthy donors. The primer mix had 60 Vbeta and 13 Jbeta primers. The data were produced by immunoSEQ multiplex PCR, yet TCRdb's version contains in-frame clones alone and is incomplete. The sample holds around 150,000 clones, approximately 80% seen once. Sequencing used PBMCs. The receptors derive from a man under 40 in good health and CMV-seronegative.

This chain links TRBV19 with TRBJ1-2, with 9 bases identical to TRBD1. After removal of 2 bases from V and 6 bases from J, the junction contained 4 bases not matched to a gene. There are 14 residues in the CDR3. Per germline, CDR1 LNHDA and CDR2 SQIVND (reference sequence). The CDR3 coding sequence is TGTGCCAGTAGTATACCCGGGACAGGGAATGGCTACACCTTC. It codes for CASSIPGTGNGYTF.

This chain links TRBV30 with TRBJ2-5; 11 nucleotides agree with TRBD2. CDR3 size: 14 residues. Germline CDR1 is GTSNPN and CDR2 is SVGIG (reference sequence). V trimming: 4 bases; J trimming: 5 bases; junction bases outside the gene matches: 6. The CDR3 bases are TGTGCCTGGAATGTAGCGGGAGGGCGTGAGACCCAGTACTTC. Its translation: CAWNVAGGRETQYF.

The chain is built from TRBV28 and TRBJ2-3, with TRBD1 identical over 7 bases. The CDR3 is 14 residues long. In germline, CDR1 is MDHEN, CDR2 SYDVKM. With V trimmed by 7 bases and J by 0 bases, 4 bases remained unmatched. CDR3 in amino acids: CASNRGTSTDTQYF. In nucleotides, the CDR3 is TGTGCCAGCAACAGGGGCACTAGCACAGATACGCAGTATTTT. Looking up the rest from reference TRBV28 and TRBJ2-3 gives the full variable domain: DVKVTQSSRYLVKRTGEKVFLECVQDMDHENMFWYRQDPGLGLRLIYFSYDVKMKEKGDIPEGYSVSREKKERFSLILESASTNQTSMYLCASNRGTSTDTQYFGPGTRLTVL.

The genes are TRBV7-2 and TRBJ2-7; tentative D call: TRBD1 (6 bases). This CDR3 has 15 amino acids. The germline V gene has CDR1 SGHTA and CDR2 FQGNSA. The V gene lost 5 bases and the J gene lost 0 bases, with 14 bases spanning the gap. The CDR3 protein is CASSPRQVLSYEQYF. The CDR3 DNA sequence: TGTGCCAGCAGCCCCAGACAGGTCCTCTCCTACGAGCAGTACTTC.